This TCR beta chain originates from a study of T cells after yellow fever vaccination (dated by TCRdb to the late 2010s). At the level of the whole study: The SMART-Seq v4 Ultra Low Input RNA kit was used to prepare libraries from fractions with low cell numbers. To follow T-cell clones before and after primary and booster YFV17D yellow fever vaccination, bulk TCR alpha and beta repertoires were sequenced over time. Blood was drawn at multiple timepoints before and after primary and secondary immunization, with bulk PBMC replicates and cell subsets isolated. Two healthy male donors, one aged 18 to 30 and one aged 30 to 40 years, were included in the cohort.

Comments on this clonotype: This clone's antigen is unknown. Qualities for individual bases were not recorded, and no much larger clone is one base off.

TCR cDNA was synthesized by 5'RACE template switching, through which a universal primer site and unique molecular identifiers were introduced. cDNA synthesis was primed from both the TCR alpha and TCR beta constant segments. Two PCR steps were used to amplify libraries, with sample barcodes and sequencing adapters being added in the second step. Sequencing of libraries was performed on Illumina HiSeq 2500 (2x100 bp) or NovaSeq (2x150 bp). Turning to the authors' computational methods: Reads were demultiplexed and collapsed into UMI consensus sequences with MIGEC, and V(D)J alignment was performed with MiXCR. Vaccine-responding clonotypes were defined with edgeR using replicate PBMC samples, requiring FDR below 0.01 and a log2 fold change above 5 up to day 15. CD4 or CD8 identity was assigned to each bulk clonotype according to whether the clonotype was present at higher abundance in the sequenced CD4 repertoire or the sequenced CD8 repertoire. The public reads were run again by TCRdb, first through fastp at Q25 and then through MiXCR, and only productive beta chains were kept. For every CDR3 protein sequence, its rows merge into one entry that carries the most common genes and DNA. The V and J calls here are based on TCRdb, not the publication. This sample comprises 150,000 to 200,000 distinct CDR3 sequences, about 7% of them detected only once. The ten most abundant clones make up roughly 2.5% of the sample.

The treatment or condition label, as the study defines it: live attenuated yellow fever vaccine strain. PBMCs were isolated from peripheral blood using a standard Ficoll-Paque protocol. Dynabeads CD4 and CD8 positive selection kits were used to isolate the CD4 and CD8 T-cell fractions. RNA was extracted with TriZol from bulk PBMCs, CD4 and CD8 fractions, and dextramer-positive and dextramer-negative fractions. From the cysteine through the phenylalanine, the CDR3 covers 14 amino acids. The only DNA kept is the CDR3, 42 bases in frame from the first base. Trimming at the junction amounts to 0 bases on V and 7 bases on J, and the germline ends lie 12 bases apart. CDR1 MNHNS and CDR2 SASEGT are derived from the germline V gene. Summary of the overall study and its limitations: Computational filtering was needed because FACS-sorted repertoires could contain abundant contaminating clonotypes from the bulk population. After the booster, most of the clones that had expanded following primary vaccination were detected again (approximately 95% of CD4 and 88% of CD8), which suggests that memory was broadly maintained. The secondary T-cell response was found to be weaker but faster than the primary response, with a peak reached on day 5 rather than on day 15. A small fraction of clonotypes showed up in both the CD4 and CD8 compartments, probably as a result of convergent recombination. The study included only a couple of donors, which limits how far the findings can be generalized.

The receptor's source is a young man who received the YFV17D yellow fever vaccine. Here the chain combines TRBV6-1 and TRBJ1-2; the D gene lacks a confident call. Here the sequenced sample was CD4+ T cells sorted from PBMCs, taken about 5 days after the first yellow fever vaccination. The CDR3 region: CASSEALGDSGYTF. The nucleotide sequence reads TGTGCCAGCAGTGAAGCGCTCGGGGATTCTGGCTACACCTTC.